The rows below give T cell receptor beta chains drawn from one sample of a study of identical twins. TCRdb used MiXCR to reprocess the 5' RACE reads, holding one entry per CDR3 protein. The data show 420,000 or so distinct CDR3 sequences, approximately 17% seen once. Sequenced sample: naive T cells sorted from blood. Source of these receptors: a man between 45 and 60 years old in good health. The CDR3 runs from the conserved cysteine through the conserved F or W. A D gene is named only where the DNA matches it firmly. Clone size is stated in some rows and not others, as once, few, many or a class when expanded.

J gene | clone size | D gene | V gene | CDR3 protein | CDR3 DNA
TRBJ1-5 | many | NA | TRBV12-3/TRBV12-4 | CASSHGQLYSNQPQHF | TGTGCCAGCAGCCACGGACAGTTGTATAGCAATCAGCCCCAGCATTTT
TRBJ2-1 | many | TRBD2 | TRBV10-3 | CAISESGAGNYNEQFF | TGTGCCATCAGTGAGTCGGGAGCGGGGAATTACAATGAGCAGTTCTTC
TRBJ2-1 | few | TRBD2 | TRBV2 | CASSEGGRLYNEQFF | TGTGCCAGCAGTGAAGGCGGGAGGCTGTACAATGAGCAGTTCTTC
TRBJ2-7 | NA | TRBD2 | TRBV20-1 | CSARDLARELEQYF | TGCAGTGCTAGAGATTTGGCGCGGGAGCTCGAGCAGTACTTC
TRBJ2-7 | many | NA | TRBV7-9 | CASSLESTRAYEQYF | TGTGCCAGCAGCTTAGAATCGACCAGAGCCTACGAGCAGTACTTC
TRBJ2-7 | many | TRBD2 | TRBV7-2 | CASSREVAYEQYF | TGTGCCAGCAGCCGGGAGGTGGCCTACGAGCAGTACTTC
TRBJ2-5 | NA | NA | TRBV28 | CASSSWTLQETQYF | TGTGCCAGCAGTTCGTGGACCCTACAAGAGACCCAGTACTTC
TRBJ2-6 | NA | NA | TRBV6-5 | CASSYSRGTSSGANVLTF | TGTGCCAGCAGTTACTCGAGAGGGACGTCCTCTGGGGCCAACGTCCTGACTTTC
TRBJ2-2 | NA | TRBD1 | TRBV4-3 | CASSQEADRGPGWSGELFF | TGCGCCAGCAGCCAAGAGGCGGACAGGGGGCCAGGATGGTCCGGGGAGCTGTTTTTT
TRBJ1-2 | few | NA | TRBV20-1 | CSARQVNGYTF | TGCAGTGCTAGGCAGGTTAACGGCTACACCTTC
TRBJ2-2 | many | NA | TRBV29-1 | CSVGVGQRAGELFF | TGCAGCGTTGGGGTGGGACAGCGGGCCGGGGAGCTGTTTTTT
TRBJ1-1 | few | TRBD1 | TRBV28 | CASSLMGQQNTEAFF | TGTGCCAGCAGCCTCATGGGACAGCAAAACACTGAAGCTTTCTTT
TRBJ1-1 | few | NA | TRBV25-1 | CASSEFGRNTEAFF | TGTGCCAGCAGTGAATTTGGCAGGAACACTGAAGCTTTCTTT
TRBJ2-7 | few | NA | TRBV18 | CASRDLRTYEQYF | TGTGCCAGTCGGGACTTAAGGACCTACGAGCAGTACTTC
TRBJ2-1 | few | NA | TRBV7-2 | CASSLTGESRINEQFF | TGTGCCAGCAGCTTAACAGGCGAGTCACGTATCAATGAGCAGTTCTTC
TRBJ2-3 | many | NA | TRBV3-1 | CASSSLKVSGTQYF | TGTGCCAGCAGCTCACTCAAGGTTTCGGGTACGCAGTATTTT
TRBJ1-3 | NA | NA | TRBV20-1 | CSAKRNTIYF | TGCAGTGCTAAAAGAAACACCATATATTTT
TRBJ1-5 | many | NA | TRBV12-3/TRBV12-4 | CASTDVPGPQHF | TGTGCCAGCACCGACGTCCCGGGGCCCCAGCATTTT
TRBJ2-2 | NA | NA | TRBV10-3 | CAISERERLDGTGELFF | TGTGCCATCAGTGAGAGGGAGCGCCTGGATGGAACCGGGGAGCTGTTTTTT
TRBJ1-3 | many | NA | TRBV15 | CATSRTRDIGNTIYF | TGTGCCACCAGCAGAACCCGGGACATTGGAAACACCATATATTTT
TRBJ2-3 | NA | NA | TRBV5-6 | CASSLRWSDTQYF | TGTGCCAGCAGCTTGAGGTGGTCAGATACGCAGTATTTT
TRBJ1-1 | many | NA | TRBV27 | CASSLGGPLNTEAFF | TGTGCCAGCAGCCTCGGTGGACCTTTGAACACTGAAGCTTTCTTT
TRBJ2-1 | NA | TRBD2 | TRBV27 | CASSLRLATYNEQFF | TGTGCCAGCAGTTTAAGACTAGCGACATACAATGAGCAGTTCTTC
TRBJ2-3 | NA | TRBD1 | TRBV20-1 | CSARAPTGVGDTQYF | TGCAGTGCTAGAGCCCCCACAGGGGTGGGGGATACGCAGTATTTT
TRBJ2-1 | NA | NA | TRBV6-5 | CASSSYRDKANEQFF | TGTGCCAGCAGTTCGTACCGGGACAAGGCCAATGAGCAGTTCTTC
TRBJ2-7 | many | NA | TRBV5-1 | CASSQQQYEQYF | TGCGCCAGCAGCCAACAGCAGTACGAGCAGTACTTC
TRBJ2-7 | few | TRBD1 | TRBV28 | CASSFSGQGAGEQYF | TGTGCCAGCAGTTTCTCCGGACAGGGGGCCGGCGAGCAGTACTTC
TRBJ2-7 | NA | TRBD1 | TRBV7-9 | CASSLGGQGAREQYF | TGTGCCAGCAGCTTAGGAGGACAGGGGGCACGTGAGCAGTACTTC
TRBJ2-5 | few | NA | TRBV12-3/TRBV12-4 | CASRRPGETQYF | TGTGCCAGCAGGCGCCCGGGGGAGACCCAGTACTTC